This entry features one T cell receptor (beta chain) sequence. Its target is not known. These data come from a study of T cell responses to AZD1222 COVID-19 vaccine. Study-level results: Donor demographics were predominantly white British with a female majority; clonal diversity may be underestimated.

Clones were sequenced by immunoSEQ multiplex PCR, and TCRdb holds only the in-frame ones, with some missing. The top ten hold 1.5% to 2.5% of the sample, which has 180,000 or so clones, approximately 91% seen once. The V gene's germline CDR1 is PRHDT and CDR2 FYEKMQ (reference sequence). The CDR3 covers 18 residues. The V and J ends lost 4 bases and 5 bases respectively, with 23 bases between them. Material: peripheral blood, obtained 28 days after the second AZD1222 dose. V gene TRBV13 combines with J gene TRBJ2-2; D assignment may be TRBD1 or TRBD2 (5 bases each). The origin of this receptor is an adult who received the AZD1222 COVID-19 vaccine. The CDR3 loop reads CASSSSTQGPLGTGELFF. CDR3 in DNA: TGTGCCAGCAGCTCCTCAACCCAGGGACCACTGGGTACCGGGGAGCTGTTTTTT. Complete variable domain (other parts from reference TRBV13 and TRBJ2-2): AAGVIQSPRHLIKEKRETATLKCYPIPRHDTVYWYQQGPGQDPQFLISFYEKMQSDKGSIPDRFSAQQFSDYHSELNMSSLELGDSALYFCASSSSTQGPLGTGELFFGEGSRLTVL.